The clone carrying this T cell receptor (beta chain) occurred a few times. Only in-frame clones appear in the TCRdb table, and some are missing; sequencing was by immunoSEQ multiplex PCR. Of 8,400 or so clones listed, roughly 62% are singletons. The CDR3 totals 18 residues. The germline gives CDR1 SGHKS, CDR2 YYEKEE (reference sequence). V gave up 3 bases and J gave up 5 bases; unmatched junction bases: 14. The data derive from a study of T cell clonotyping in hematopoietic cell transplantation. Recipients were bled about 28 days pretransplant and at posttransplant days 30, 100, 180. This specimen consisted of peripheral blood mononuclear cells, obtained 100 days after allogeneic stem cell transplant. This clonotype was sampled from a male patient aged 60-69 years who had an allogeneic stem cell transplant from an unrelated donor, so the T cells may come from the graft donor. Some clones in this sample may be carry-over from other donors' samples. This rearrangement joins TRBV5-5 to TRBJ2-3; 11 nucleotides line up with TRBD2. CDR3 loop: CASSSELFLAGGGDTQYF. For the CDR3, the DNA is TGTGCCAGCAGCTCTGAGCTTTTCCTAGCGGGGGGTGGAGATACGCAGTATTTT.